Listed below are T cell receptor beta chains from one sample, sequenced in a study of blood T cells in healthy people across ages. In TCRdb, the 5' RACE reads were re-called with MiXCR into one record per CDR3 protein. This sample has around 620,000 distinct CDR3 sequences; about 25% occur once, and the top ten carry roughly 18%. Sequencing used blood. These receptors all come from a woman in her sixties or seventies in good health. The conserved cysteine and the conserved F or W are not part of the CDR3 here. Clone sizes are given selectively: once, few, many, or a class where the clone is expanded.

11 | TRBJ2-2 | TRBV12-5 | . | ASGVTGFGELF
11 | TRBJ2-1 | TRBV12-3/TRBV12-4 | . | ASSLIPYNEQF
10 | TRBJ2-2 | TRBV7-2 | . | ASSLVVGELF
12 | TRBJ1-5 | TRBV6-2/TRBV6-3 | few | ASAAGGKEEPQH
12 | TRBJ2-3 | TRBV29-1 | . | SVDSSGVSDTQY
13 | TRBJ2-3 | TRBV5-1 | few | ASSFFGPEVDTQY
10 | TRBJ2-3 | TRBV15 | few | ATQRGTDTQY
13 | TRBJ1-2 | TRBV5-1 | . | ASTRGDRGNYGYT
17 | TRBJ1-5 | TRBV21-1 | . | ASSKGANPGPLGNQPQH
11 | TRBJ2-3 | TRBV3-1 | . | ASSQPSTDTQY
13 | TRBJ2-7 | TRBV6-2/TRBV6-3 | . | ASSYSGASAYEQY
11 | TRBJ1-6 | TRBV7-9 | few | ASSLERNSPLH
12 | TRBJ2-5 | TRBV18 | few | ASSPGAQQETQY
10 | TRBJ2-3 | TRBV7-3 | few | ASSSLRGTQY
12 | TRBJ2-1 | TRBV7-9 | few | ASSSAAQDNEQF
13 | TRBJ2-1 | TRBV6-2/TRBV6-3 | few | ASRTGTSGYNEQF
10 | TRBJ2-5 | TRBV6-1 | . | ASTWGSETQY
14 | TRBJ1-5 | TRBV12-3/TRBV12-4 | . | ASSPQGAVGNQPQH
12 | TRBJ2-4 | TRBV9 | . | ASTTSTGSHIQY
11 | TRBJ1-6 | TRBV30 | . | AWTGVTNSPLH
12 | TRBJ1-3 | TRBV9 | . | ASRRASSGNTIY
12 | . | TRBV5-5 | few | ASRKGQGMETQY
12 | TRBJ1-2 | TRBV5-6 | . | ASIRNRGAHGYT
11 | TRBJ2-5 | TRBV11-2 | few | ASGGQLQETQY
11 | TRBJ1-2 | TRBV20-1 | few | SAPQAGNYGYT
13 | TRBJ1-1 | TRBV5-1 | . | ASSLGAYSSTEAF
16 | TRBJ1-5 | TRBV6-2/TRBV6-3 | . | ASSYTPGQGAIDQPQH
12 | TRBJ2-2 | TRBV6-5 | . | ASSSGFRTGELF
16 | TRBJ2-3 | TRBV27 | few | ASSFKAGGLPNRNTQY
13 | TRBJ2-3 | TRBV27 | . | ASSFLAGFSDTQY
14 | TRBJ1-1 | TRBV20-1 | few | SASAGERNRYTEAF
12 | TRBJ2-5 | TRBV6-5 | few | ASSYSLTGKTQY
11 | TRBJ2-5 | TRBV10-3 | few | AISELARKTQY
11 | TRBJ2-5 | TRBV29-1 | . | SADPGYQETQY
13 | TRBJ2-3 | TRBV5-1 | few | ASSRTSDGTDTQY
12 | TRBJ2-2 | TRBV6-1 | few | ASSEATNTGELF
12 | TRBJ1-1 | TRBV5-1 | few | ASSSLTGGPEAF
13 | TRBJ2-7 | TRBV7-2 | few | ASSFRALPSYEQY
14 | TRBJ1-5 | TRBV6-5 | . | ASSSGQSYSNQPQH
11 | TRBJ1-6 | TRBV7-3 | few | ASSLMAGSPLH
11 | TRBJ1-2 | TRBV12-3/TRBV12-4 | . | ASSLGTLYGYT
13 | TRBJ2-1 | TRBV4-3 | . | ASSQDSNSFNEQF
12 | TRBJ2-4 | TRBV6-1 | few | ASREAVAKNIQY
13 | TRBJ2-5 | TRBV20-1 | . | SAQSPWRAQETQY
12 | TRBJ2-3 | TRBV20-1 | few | SAWRGGATDTQC
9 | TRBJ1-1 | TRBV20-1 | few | SAGANTEAS
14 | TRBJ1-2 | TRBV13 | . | ASSLGSEAGSYGYT
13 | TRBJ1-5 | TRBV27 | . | ASREGPYSNQPQH
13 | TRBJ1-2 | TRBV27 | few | ASSRSPRNSYGYT
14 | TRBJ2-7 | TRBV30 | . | AWSLLMRQATYEQY
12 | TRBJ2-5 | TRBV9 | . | ASSLGGIRETQY
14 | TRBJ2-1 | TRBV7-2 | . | ASSPRRAGLYNEQF
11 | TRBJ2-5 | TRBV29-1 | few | SDTTGFQETQY
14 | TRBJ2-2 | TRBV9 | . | ASSVDPAGNTGELF